Shown below are 29 T cell receptor beta chains from a single sample sequenced in a study of T cell responses to AZD1222 COVID-19 vaccine (dated by TCRdb to the early 2020s). Sample time point, as interpreted from the label and publication: baseline before first vaccination. Library preparation was by the immunoSEQ multiplex PCR assay. What TCRdb holds here is the immuneACCESS table cut down to in-frame rearrangements. Part of the clones is not present; checked against another copy, under half of the missing clones reflect an unresolved V gene, and the others are unexplained. The sample yields tens of thousands of clones; roughly 91% were counted once. Of the sample, approximately 21% falls within the top ten clones. Sequences were derived from peripheral blood, sampled on day 0 of AZD1222 vaccination. Source of these receptors: an adult in good health.

The rearrangement links TRBV7-2 to TRBJ1-2, with 9 bases identical to TRBD1. The CDR3 is 16 amino acids. J gave up 0 bases and V 3 bases, and 5 bases lay outside the gene matches. Germline V CDR1 and CDR2: SGHTA, FQGNSA. The CDR3 DNA reads as TGTGCCAGCAGCTTCTTCAACAGGGGGCCTAACTATGGCTACACCTTC. This sequence encodes CASSFFNRGPNYGYTF.

The chain joins TRBV4-1 to TRBJ1-6; 9 bases match TRBD1. Germline CDR1 is MGHRA and CDR2 is YSYEKL. The length of the CDR3 is 15 residues. V gave up 0 bases and J gave up 9 bases; unmatched junction bases: 3. DNA of the CDR3: TGCGCCAGCAGCCAAGATAGGGACAGGGTTTCACCCCTCCACTTT. Translating gives CASSQDRDRVSPLHF.

The chain employs TRBV19 and TRBJ1-1, with TRBD1 identical over 10 bases. Trimming at V came to 8 bases and at J to 3 bases, leaving 9 bases not matched to a gene. This CDR3 comprises 15 residues. Germline V lookup: CDR1 LNHDA, CDR2 SQIVND (reference sequence). CDR3 protein: CASSDRGLSYTEAFF. The CDR3 bases are TGTGCCAGTTCCGACAGGGGGCTATCGTACACTGAAGCTTTCTTT.

The chain is built from TRBV19 and TRBJ1-2, with D tentatively TRBD1 (6 bases). V was clipped by 5 bases and J by 2 bases, with 15 bases between them. The CDR3 sequence is 15 residues long. The germline CDR1 and CDR2 sequences are LNHDA and SQIVND (reference sequence). This chain's CDR3 is CASSASNRDNYGYTF. CDR3 DNA sequence: TGTGCCAGTAGTGCTTCTAACAGGGACAACTATGGCTACACCTTC. Based on the CDR3 plus reference TRBV19 and TRBJ1-2, the full variable domain is DGGITQSPKYLFRKEGQNVTLSCEQNLNHDAMYWYRQDPGQGLRLIYYSQIVNDFQKGDIAEGYSVSREKKESFPLTVTSAQKNPTAFYLCASSASNRDNYGYTFGSGTRLTVV.

This clone was seen a single time. This chain links TRBV7-9 with TRBJ1-1; D call uncertain. The CDR3 has 13 amino acids. The ends were cut back, 5 bases at V and 8 bases at J, with 15 bases in the middle. The germline CDR1 and CDR2 sequences are SEHNR and FQNEAQ (reference sequence). In DNA form, the CDR3 reads TGTGCCAGCAGCCCAGGAGGGTCAGCCGAAGCTTTCTTT. Its translation: CASSPGGSAEAFF.

This clone is a singleton in its sample. J is TRBJ2-5 and V is TRBV7-2; 9 nucleotides agree with TRBD1. CDR1 and CDR2 from the germline V gene are SGHTA and FQGNSA. V lost 1 base and J lost 4; bases outside the gene matches: 7. This CDR3 is built from 16 residues. The CDR3 is CASSLGGTGRRETQYF. CDR3 sequence (DNA): TGTGCCAGCAGCTTAGGTGGGACAGGGAGGCGAGAGACCCAGTACTTC.

V gene TRBV5-1 combines with J gene TRBJ2-1; no firm D call. The CDR3 runs 14 residues. Germline CDR1 SGHRS, CDR2 YFSETQ. Trimming cost V 2 bases and J 7 bases, with 13 bases left between them. CDR3 sequence: CASSLGWISNEQFF. In nucleotides, the CDR3 is TGCGCCAGCAGCTTAGGGTGGATCTCAAATGAGCAGTTCTTC.

V usage is TRBV4-1 and J usage is TRBJ1-2; a weak D match, TRBD1 (5 bases). From germline, CDR1 is MGHRA and CDR2 YSYEKL. The CDR3 runs 14 residues. Trimming took 1 base from V and 3 from J, leaving 9 bases between them. CDR3 sequence reads: CASSQGDRDYGYTF. As DNA, the CDR3 is TGCGCCAGCAGCCAAGGAGACAGAGACTATGGCTACACCTTC.

V is TRBV5-4 and J is TRBJ1-6, with 8 bases lining up with TRBD1. Trimming removed 4 bases from V and 5 bases from J; junction bases left unmatched: 8. Per the germline V gene, CDR1 is SGHNT and CDR2 is YYREEE (reference sequence). CDR3 length equals 16 residues. CDR3 sequence: CASSPDRGTNNSPLHF. The DNA for the CDR3 is TGTGCCAGCAGCCCTGACAGGGGAACCAATAATTCACCCCTCCACTTT.

The chain recombines TRBV9 with TRBJ1-1; TRBD1 is a possible D gene (5 bases). The germline CDR1 and CDR2 sequences are SGDLS and YYNGEE. Trimming stripped 6 bases from V and 6 bases from J, with 15 bases between. The CDR3 loop spans 13 amino acids. The CDR3 sequence: CASKPSGQAEAFF. As DNA, the CDR3 is TGTGCCAGCAAACCTTCGGGGCAGGCTGAAGCTTTCTTT. The whole variable domain, filled in from reference TRBV9 and TRBJ1-1, reads DSGVTQTPKHLITATGQRVTLRCSPRSGDLSVYWYQQSLDQGLQFLIQYYNGEERAKGNILERFSAQQFPDLHSELNLSSLELGDSALYFCASKPSGQAEAFFGQGTRLTVV.

V is TRBV5-5 and J is TRBJ2-5; D not resolved. Looked up from germline, CDR1 is SGHKS and CDR2 is YYEKEE (reference sequence). This CDR3 is built from 14 residues. V lost 1 base and J lost 5, with 12 bases in between. The CDR3 sequence: CASSLSGQYETQYF. The CDR3 region has the DNA TGTGCCAGCAGCTTGTCGGGCCAGTACGAGACCCAGTACTTC.

The chain recombines TRBV5-1 with TRBJ2-3; D call uncertain. Germline-derived CDR1 and CDR2 are SGHRS and YFSETQ. The ends were cut back, 3 bases at V and 2 bases at J, with 13 bases in the middle. The CDR3 totals 15 residues. As DNA, the CDR3 is TGCGCCAGCAGCTACGCGGACCAAACCACAGATACGCAGTATTTT. This sequence encodes CASSYADQTTDTQYF. The full variable domain, completed using reference TRBV5-1 and TRBJ2-3, is KAGVTQTPRYLIKTRGQQVTLSCSPISGHRSVSWYQQTPGQGLQFLFEYFSETQRNKGNFPGRFSGRQFSNSRSEMNVSTLELGDSALYLCASSYADQTTDTQYFGPGTRLTVL.

This rearrangement joins TRBV4-3 to TRBJ2-2; possible D gene TRBD1, 5 bases. The CDR3 consists of 15 residues. Germline V gene lookup returns CDR1 LGHNA and CDR2 YSLEER. Trimming stripped 1 base from V and 7 bases from J, with 13 bases between. CDR3 coding DNA: TGCGCCAGCAGCCAAGGGGCAGGGTTCAACGGGGAGCTGTTTTTT. This codes for CASSQGAGFNGELFF.

The rearrangement uses TRBV4-1 and TRBJ1-4, with TRBD1 matching over 10 bases. The CDR3 is 18 residues long. The V and J ends lost 0 bases and 0 bases, in that order; junction bases with no gene match: 4. Germline V CDR1 and CDR2: MGHRA, YSYEKL. The DNA for the CDR3 is TGCGCCAGCAGCCAAGACCGACAGGGGGCCTCAACTAATGAAAAACTGTTTTTT. It encodes CASSQDRQGASTNEKLFF.

V is TRBV28 and J is TRBJ1-5; no reliable D call. The CDR3 spans 16 residues. The V gene lost 0 bases and the J gene lost 2 bases, with 11 bases spanning the gap. Germline CDR1 is MDHEN and CDR2 is SYDVKM. The CDR3 here is CASSLWGLGGNQPQHF. The CDR3 nucleotides are TGTGCCAGCAGTTTATGGGGGTTGGGTGGCAATCAGCCCCAGCATTTT.

The gene calls are TRBV7-8 and TRBJ2-7; 8 bases match TRBD2. J lost 3 bases, V lost 5 bases, and 9 bases had no gene match. Germline V gene data show CDR1 as SGHVS and CDR2 as FQNEAQ. CDR3 size: 15 residues. CDR3 in amino acids: CASSPRTSSSYEQYF. CDR3 nucleotides: TGTGCCAGCAGCCCCCGGACTAGCAGCAGCTACGAGCAGTACTTC.

This clone came up a few times. The chain employs TRBV18 and TRBJ1-5, with D perhaps matching TRBD1 (5 bases). This CDR3 contains 13 residues. The ends were cut back, 3 bases at V and 6 bases at J, with 9 bases in the middle. The germline CDR1 and CDR2 sequences are KGHSH and LQKENI. The CDR3 nucleotides read TGTGCCAGCTCACCTCAGACAGCTCAGCCCCAGCATTTT. Amino acids: CASSPQTAQPQHF.

In DNA, the CDR3 is TGCGCCAGCAGCCAGGGGACAGGCAATCAGCCCCAGCATTTT. As protein: CASSQGTGNQPQHF. V and J are TRBV5-1 and TRBJ1-5; TRBD1 agrees at 7 bases. V lost 4 bases and J lost 2; bases outside the gene matches: 3. CDR3 length: 14 amino acids. CDR1 is SGHRS, CDR2 YFSETQ, per germline.

In this sample, this clone turned up a few times. The V and J genes are TRBV27 and TRBJ1-4; no reliable D call. The CDR3 sequence is 14 residues long. Germline values: CDR1 MNHEY, CDR2 SMNVEV (reference sequence). The V end lost 7 bases, the J end lost 8 bases, and 17 bases lay between the germline ends. CDR3: CASNPRGVGEKLFF. As DNA, the CDR3 is TGTGCCAGCAATCCCCGAGGAGTAGGGGAAAAACTGTTTTTT.

This chain links TRBV11-3 with TRBJ2-5; D is uncertain. Germline CDR1 and CDR2: SGHNT and YENEEA. This CDR3 region has 13 residues. Trimming removed 0 bases from V and 3 bases from J, with 5 bases in between. The CDR3 nucleotides are TGTGCCAGCAGCTTAGATAGGGAAGAGACCCAGTACTTC. It translates to CASSLDREETQYF.

This chain links TRBV6-1 with TRBJ1-5; D unclear. The germline V and J ends were trimmed by 1 base and 4 bases, with 14 bases remaining between them. Per the germline V gene, CDR1 is MNHNS and CDR2 is SASEGT. The CDR3 is 16 residues long. The CDR3: CASSEEGSEWNQPQHF. For the CDR3, the DNA is TGTGCCAGCAGTGAAGAAGGGTCAGAATGGAATCAGCCCCAGCATTTT.

The chain is built from TRBV4-3 and TRBJ2-3; D not resolved. CDR3 length equals 16 residues. Germline loops: CDR1 LGHNA, CDR2 YSLEER. The V end was cut by 1 base, the J end by 1 base, with 12 bases between. CDR3 nucleotides: TGCGCCAGCAGCCAAGGGCCCGCCGGTGGCACAGATACGCAGTATTTT. This gives the protein CASSQGPAGGTDTQYF.

This sequence joins TRBV10-1 and TRBJ2-3, with D tentatively TRBD2 (6 bases). The ends were cut back, 3 bases at V and 5 bases at J, with 21 bases in the middle. CDR1 WNHNN and CDR2 SYGVQD come from the germline V gene (reference sequence). This CDR3 is 17 amino acids long. Here the CDR3 reads CASSDPGGAASGDTQYF. The DNA for the CDR3 is TGCGCCAGCAGTGATCCAGGAGGGGCCGCCTCGGGAGATACGCAGTATTTT.

This sequence joins TRBV6-5 and TRBJ2-1; D is possibly TRBD2 (5 bases). Trimming removed 7 bases at V and 0 bases at J, with 13 bases between. CDR3 length: 15 residues. Germline V gene sequence: CDR1 MNHEY, CDR2 SVGAGI. The CDR3 coding sequence is TGTGCCAGCACCGACCGGAGGAGCTCCTACAATGAGCAGTTCTTC. Translated: CASTDRRSSYNEQFF.

The chain couples TRBV18 to TRBJ2-7; tentative D call: TRBD2 (5 bases). V lost 4 bases and J 4 bases, leaving 14 bases between the germline ends. CDR3 length: 14 residues. Germline V gene lookup returns CDR1 KGHSH and CDR2 LQKENI. CDR3 region: CASSLEGSRYEQYF. CDR3 bases: TGTGCCAGCTCACTTGAGGGCAGTCGATACGAGCAGTACTTC.

V gene TRBV18 combines with J gene TRBJ2-5; D possibly corresponds to TRBD2 (5 bases). With 2 bases removed from V and 5 bases from J, the gap between germline ends came to 18 bases. Per germline, CDR1 KGHSH and CDR2 LQKENI. This CDR3 contains 16 residues. CDR3 protein: CASSPVRGGIRETQYF. DNA for the CDR3: TGTGCCAGCTCACCAGTTAGAGGAGGAATCAGGGAGACCCAGTACTTC.

The chain carries TRBV4-1 and TRBJ2-2; the match to TRBD2 covers 7 bases. Germline V gives CDR1 MGHRA, CDR2 YSYEKL. Germline trimming cut 4 bases from V and 7 bases from J; bases unmatched to any gene: 9. This CDR3 contains 15 residues. CDR3 DNA: TGCGCCAGCAGCCCACCAGGGAGGGTGAGCGGGGAGCTGTTTTTT. It yields the protein CASSPPGRVSGELFF.

J is TRBJ1-2 and V is TRBV3-1 (or the pseudogene TRBV3-2); D is undetermined. Germline V lookup: CDR1 LGHDT, CDR2 YNNKEL (reference sequence). The length of the CDR3 is 14 residues. The ends were cut back, 0 bases at V and 6 bases at J, with 11 bases in the middle. The CDR3 loop reads CASSQDGRANGYTF. CDR3 DNA: TGTGCCAGCAGCCAAGATGGAAGGGCTAATGGCTACACCTTC.

V usage is TRBV6-2 or TRBV6-3 and J usage is TRBJ1-5; D uncertain. CDR1 MNHEY and CDR2 SVGEGT come from the germline V gene. V was shortened by 5 bases and J by 9 bases, with 11 bases between the two germline ends. This CDR3 spans 12 amino acids. In nucleotides, the CDR3 is TGTGCCAGCAGTCCCGGGCCCCCGCCCCAGCATTTT. Protein sequence: CASSPGPPPQHF.